Listed below are T cell receptor beta chains from one sample, sequenced in a study of OX40 agonist ivuxolimab in advanced cancers. Method: immunoSEQ multiplex PCR; TCRdb's copy keeps in-frame clones and lacks some. The sample yields approximately 84,000 clones, roughly 84% seen once. The material sequenced was CD4+ or CD8+ T cells sorted from blood, taken in a trial of the OX40 agonist ivuxolimab. The receptors come from an adult with an advanced solid tumor such as melanoma, head and neck, liver or kidney cancer. Each CDR3 is given with its conserved first and last residue. Each record gives: D gene, CDR3 length, clone size, J gene, V gene, CDR3 DNA, CDR3 protein. The D gene is left open where the match is weak. Only part of the rows carry a size: once, few, many, or a class if the clone is expanded.

>TRBD1|15|NA|TRBJ2-7|TRBV7-6
TGTGCCAGCAGCTTAGCGGGACAGGGATCCTACGAGCAGTACTTC
CASSLAGQGSYEQYF
>NA|15|once|TRBJ2-1|TRBV6-6
TGTGCCAGCAGTTACGGGTTTAACCCTAACAATGAGCAGTTCTTC
CASSYGFNPNNEQFF
>TRBD1|14|once|TRBJ1-3|TRBV7-2
TGTGCCAGCAGCTTCAGGGGGACCGGAAACACCATATATTTT
CASSFRGTGNTIYF
>NA|16|NA|TRBJ2-2|TRBV9
TGTGCCAGCAGCGTAGATCTGGGGGGTGGCACCGGGGAGCTGTTTTTT
CASSVDLGGGTGELFF
>NA|13|NA|TRBJ2-5|TRBV27
TGTGCCAGCAGTTTAGGGGGAAAAGAGACCCAGTACTTC
CASSLGGKETQYF
>NA|15|NA|TRBJ1-1|TRBV5-1
TGCGCCAGCAGCTTGGAGGGGTTATTGGGGACTGAAGCTTTCTTT
CASSLEGLLGTEAFF
>NA|15|NA|TRBJ1-1|TRBV11-2
TGTGCCAGCAGCTTAGGATGGGGAGGGGTCGCTGAAGCTTTCTTT
CASSLGWGGVAEAFF
>TRBD1|15|NA|TRBJ1-6|TRBV7-6
TGTGCCAGCAGCCCCAATGGACAGGGCCTATCACCCCTCCACTTT
CASSPNGQGLSPLHF
>NA|16|NA|TRBJ2-2|TRBV28
TGTGCCAGCAGTTCCGGGGGACTCTCGGACACCGGGGAGCTGTTTTTT
CASSSGGLSDTGELFF
>NA|15|NA|TRBJ1-3|TRBV6-6
TGTGCCAGCAGTTACACGACAGGCTCTGGAAACACCATATATTTT
CASSYTTGSGNTIYF
>NA|16|few|TRBJ1-1|TRBV2
TGTGCCAGCAGGGATTTAATAGGGCTTGGGAACACTGAAGCTTTCTTT
CASRDLIGLGNTEAFF
>TRBD1|15|NA|TRBJ2-7|TRBV6-5
TGTGCCAGCAGTCCCCCCGGGACAGGGGGCCCCGAGCAGTACTTC
CASSPPGTGGPEQYF
>NA|14|NA|TRBJ2-6|TRBV28
TGTGCCAGCAGATGGGACTCTGGGGCCAACGTCCTGACTTTC
CASRWDSGANVLTF
>NA|13|NA|TRBJ1-2|TRBV27
TGTGCCAGCAGTTTAGGCCGCCCCTATGGCTACACCTTC
CASSLGRPYGYTF
>NA|16|NA|TRBJ1-4|TRBV18
TGTGCCAGCTCACTCACAGCCGCAGCAACTAATGAAAAACTGTTTTTT
CASSLTAAATNEKLFF
>TRBD1|17|many|TRBJ1-1|TRBV4-1
TGCGCCAGCAGCCAAGCAAAAACCGGGACAGGGAAGGCTGAAGCTTTCTTT
CASSQAKTGTGKAEAFF
>NA|16|NA|TRBJ1-2|TRBV11-2
TGTGCCAGCAGCTTAGCATTAGGCAGGAAGAAGACTGGCTACACCTTC
CASSLALGRKKTGYTF